One sample yielded the 7 T cell receptor beta chains listed below, sequenced in a study of technical replicates of blood from several donors. Clones were read by immunoSEQ multiplex PCR, and TCRdb kept only the in-frame ones, dropping some. This table holds about 59,000 clones, 85% to 90% found once. Sequences were obtained from PBMCs. The receptors here all came from a human donor in good health. Some clones in this sample may be carry-over from other donors' samples.

This chain joins TRBV5-6 and TRBJ2-7; D uncertain. CDR1 is SGHDT and CDR2 is YYEEEE in the germline V gene. Trimming removed 3 bases from V and 0 bases from J, with 7 bases in between. CDR3 size: 13 residues. The CDR3 DNA sequence: TGTGCCAGCAGCTCCTTGAGCTCCTACGAGCAGTACTTC. Translating it yields CASSSLSSYEQYF.

The chain links TRBV5-5 to TRBJ2-5, with D possibly TRBD1 on 6 matching bases. V was shortened by 0 bases and J by 5 bases, with 8 bases between the two germline ends. Germline V gene sequence: CDR1 SGHKS, CDR2 YYEKEE (reference sequence). This CDR3 has 13 amino acids. The CDR3 nucleotides are TGTGCCAGCAGCTTGGACAGGGCGGAGACCCAGTACTTC. It is translated as CASSLDRAETQYF.

This clone showed up just a few times. The rearrangement joins TRBV9 to TRBJ1-4; 7 bases are shared with TRBD1. The CDR3 covers 16 residues. From germline, CDR1 is SGDLS and CDR2 YYNGEE. After removal of 4 bases from V and 0 bases from J, the junction contained 6 bases not matched to a gene. The DNA of the CDR3 is TGTGCCAGCAGCTCCTCAACAGGGGCAACTAATGAAAAACTGTTTTTT. This sequence encodes CASSSSTGATNEKLFF.

The chain joins TRBV4-3 to TRBJ2-7, with D perhaps TRBD1 (8 bases). The CDR3 sequence is 15 residues long. Trimming removed 1 base from V and 5 bases from J, with 15 bases in between. From germline, CDR1 is LGHNA and CDR2 YSLEER. The chain's CDR3 is CASSQGGGQADEQYF. DNA for the CDR3: TGCGCCAGCAGCCAAGGGGGGGGACAGGCTGACGAGCAGTACTTC.

The gene calls are TRBV6-5 and TRBJ2-2, with TRBD2 matching over 11 bases. CDR3 length: 15 amino acids. Germline-derived CDR1 and CDR2 are MNHEY and SVGAGI. J was trimmed by 7 bases and V by 5 bases; bases with no gene match: 6. CDR3 sequence reads: CASSPLAGGNGELFF. In DNA form, the CDR3 reads TGTGCCAGCAGTCCCCTAGCGGGAGGTAACGGGGAGCTGTTTTTT.

The CDR3 loop is CASSLALGLVLGNEQFF. For the CDR3, the DNA is TGTGCCAGCAGCTTAGCCCTAGGACTAGTCTTGGGCAATGAGCAGTTCTTC. The chain has TRBV7-2 and TRBJ2-1; TRBD2 matches 7 bases. The CDR3 length is 17 residues. CDR1 and CDR2 from the germline V gene are SGHTA and FQGNSA. The J segment lost 6 bases and the V segment lost 0 bases, leaving 11 bases of the junction unmatched.

The rearrangement links TRBV18 to TRBJ1-5; 10 bases match TRBD1. Germline V gene data show CDR1 as KGHSH and CDR2 as LQKENI. The CDR3 extends over 17 amino acids. J gave up 1 base and V 2 bases, and 5 bases lay outside the gene matches. The CDR3 reads CASSPTPTGGSNQPQHF. The CDR3 nucleotides are TGTGCCAGCTCACCAACCCCGACAGGGGGCAGCAATCAGCCCCAGCATTTT.